The sequence of this T cell receptor beta chain was determined in a study of T cell responses to AZD1222 COVID-19 vaccine. The CDR3 is 15 amino acids. V lost 0 bases to trimming and J lost 4 bases; unmatched junction nucleotides: 5. Germline V gene lookup returns CDR1 SGDLS and CDR2 YYNGEE. Findings of the study overall: Clonal diversity may have been underestimated in mostly white British donors. Spike was spanned by vaccine-associated CD4 TCRs, with dominance at 160-218 and 743-854. Elevations in Spike-specific TCR breadth and depth followed administration of two AZD1222 doses. Close to half of spike-specific TCRs reportedly recognize unmutated variant regions.

Method: immunoSEQ multiplex PCR; TCRdb's copy keeps in-frame clones and lacks some. The data show about 120,000 clones, with roughly 84% seen just once and roughly 1.1% held by the top ten. Remarks on this clone: What it recognizes is unknown.

The sample consisted of peripheral blood, taken on day 0 of AZD1222 vaccination. The TCR sequence derives from an adult in good health. The chain is built from TRBV9 and TRBJ2-3, with 7 nucleotides matching TRBD1. DNA of the CDR3: TGTGCCAGCAGCGTAGGGACAGGTGGCCCAGATACGCAGTATTTT. This codes for CASSVGTGGPDTQYF.